Listed here are 27 T cell receptor beta chains from one sample, sequenced in a study of T cells in Graves' hyperthyroidism and ophthalmopathy. The CDR3 regions of TCR beta were amplified from RNA transcripts. The HTBI primer set served for first-round RT-PCR of the TCR CDR3. TCRdb ran MiXCR on the multiplex PCR reads and lists one entry per CDR3 protein. Of 490,000 or so distinct CDR3 sequences in the sample, approximately 49% were seen once. The sample taken for sequencing was peripheral blood or thyroid tissue (not recorded which). Receptors originate from an adult woman with Graves' disease, either hyperthyroidism or ophthalmopathy (not recorded which).

The chain has TRBV29-1 and TRBJ2-2; TRBD2 agrees at 12 bases. The CDR3 spans 14 residues. Looked up from germline, CDR1 is SQVTM and CDR2 is ANQGSEA. Losses at the gene ends were 8 bases for V and 6 bases for J; bases not matched to a gene: 7. CDR3 loop: CSMRLAGAPGELFF. The CDR3 nucleotides read TGCAGCATGCGACTAGCGGGAGCTCCCGGGGAGCTGTTTTTT.

This clonotype was found a few times. The V call is TRBV5-1, the J call TRBJ2-7, with TRBD2 matching 10 bases. The germline gives CDR1 SGHRS, CDR2 YFSETQ. This CDR3 is 15 amino acids long. Germline trimming cut 0 bases from V and 1 base from J; bases unmatched to any gene: 1. The DNA of the CDR3 is TGCGCCAGCAGCTTGGAACTAGCGGGGTCCTACGAGCAGTACTTC. Protein: CASSLELAGSYEQYF.

This clonotype was detected ten times or more. V usage is TRBV6-2 or TRBV6-3 and J usage is TRBJ2-5; no clear D gene. Germline-derived CDR1 and CDR2 are MNHEY and SVGEGT. This CDR3 is 12 amino acids long. The V and J ends lost 7 bases and 5 bases respectively, with 11 bases between them. CDR3 bases: TGTGCCAGCACCGACCCTCTCGAGACCCAGTACTTC. Encoded protein: CASTDPLETQYF.

This clonotype was detected ten times or more. The chain employs TRBV9 and TRBJ1-2; D possibly corresponds to TRBD1 (5 bases). Deletions cut 4 bases from V and 0 bases from J, with 16 bases between. Per germline, CDR1 SGDLS and CDR2 YYNGEE. There are 16 residues in the CDR3. For the CDR3, the DNA is TGTGCCAGCAGCTCCCCGTCGGCACAGGCTAACTATGGCTACACCTTC. This encodes CASSSPSAQANYGYTF.

This clonotype occurred once. The chain joins TRBV2 to TRBJ1-1; no definite D call. This CDR3 has 15 residues. Trimming shortened V by 3 bases and J by 2 bases, and 13 bases separated the two germline ends. Germline V CDR1 and CDR2: SNHLY, FYNNEI. This CDR3 reads CASSERLSGNTEAFF. The DNA for the CDR3 is TGTGCCAGCAGTGAGAGACTTTCTGGAAACACTGAAGCTTTCTTT.

Comment on this clonotype: At one of its ends the junction is not consistent with the germline gene, which may arise from a read error. The chain combines TRBV11-1 with TRBJ1-2; D not resolved. Germline V gives CDR1 SGHAT, CDR2 FQDESV (reference sequence). The CDR3 runs 12 residues. CDR3 amino acids: CASSLALTSPHF. The CDR3 DNA reads TGTGCCAGCAGCTTAGCTCTGACATCTCCTCACTTC.

The gene calls are TRBV4-2 and TRBJ1-2, with TRBD1 as a possible D gene (6 bases). Germline loops: CDR1 LGHNA, CDR2 YNFKEQ. V lost 4 bases and J lost 4, with 16 bases in between. CDR3 size: 15 residues. As DNA, the CDR3 is TGTGCCAGCAGCCCAGAAACAGGGCCGGGCTATGGCTACACCTTC. Its protein is CASSPETGPGYGYTF.

With respect to this clonotype: Because it lacks the conserved phenylalanine or tryptophan at the end, this CDR3 is likely a read error. The DNA is left out, because the CDR3 cannot be placed on it with certainty; the CDR3 is given as TCRdb lists it. Here the CDR3 reads CASSESYT. V is TRBV2 and J is TRBJ1-3. The germline V gene has CDR1 SNHLY and CDR2 FYNNEI. Including both end residues, the CDR3 is 8 amino acids long.

This clonotype was recorded at least ten times. In DNA form, the CDR3 reads TGTGCCATCAGTGGAAGCTACGAGCAGTACTTC. It encodes CAISGSYEQYF. The rearrangement joins TRBV10-3 to TRBJ2-7, with D hard to call. Trimming cost V 4 bases and J 3 bases, with 4 bases left between them. Germline CDR1 ENHRY, CDR2 SYGVKD. There are 11 residues in the CDR3.

On this clonotype itself: Mismatch with germline at one junction end may stem from a read error. This sequence joins TRBV7-9 and TRBJ2-2; D not certain. CDR3 length: 12 amino acids. Germline V gene data show CDR1 as SEHNR and CDR2 as FQNEAQ (reference sequence). CDR3 in DNA: TGCAGCGTTGTAGGAAGGATCGGGGAGCTGTTTTTT. Its protein is CSVVGRIGELFF. The full variable domain, rest sourced from reference TRBV7-9 and TRBJ2-2, is DTGVSQNPRHKITKRGQNVTFRCDPISEHNRLYWYRQTLGQGPEFLTYFQNEAQLEKSRLLSDRFSAERPKGSFSTLEIQRTEQGDSAMYLCSVVGRIGELFFGEGSRLTVL.

This chain joins TRBV12-3 or TRBV12-4 and TRBJ2-7; 8 positions match TRBD1. The CDR3 has 15 amino acids. With V trimmed by 6 bases and J by 1 base, 8 bases remained unmatched. The DNA for the CDR3 is TGTGCCAGCAGGCCCGGACAGGGTATGTCCTACGAGCAGTACTTC. It encodes CASRPGQGMSYEQYF.

In its sample, this clonotype was seen once. The chain recombines TRBV15 with TRBJ2-7; 8 bases are shared with TRBD1. V gave up 3 bases and J gave up 5 bases; unmatched junction bases: 9. This CDR3 has 15 amino acids. Germline-derived CDR1 and CDR2 are LNHNV and YYDKDF (reference sequence). In DNA, the CDR3 is TGTGCCACCAGCAGCCATAGGACAGGGTTTCACGAGCAGTACTTC. Translating gives CATSSHRTGFHEQYF.

This chain joins TRBV10-3 and TRBJ1-1; D uncertain. V lost 6 bases, J lost 1 base, and 12 bases lay in between. Germline CDR1 ENHRY, CDR2 SYGVKD. The CDR3 spans 14 residues. CDR3 in amino acids: CAISSSIWNTEAFF. The CDR3 coding sequence is TGTGCCATCAGCTCTTCCATCTGGAACACTGAAGCTTTCTTT.

Concerning this clonotype: One base away lies a much larger clone, so this may be a sequencing read error. The chain has TRBV6-5 and TRBJ1-4; D not resolved. The V gene's germline CDR1 is MNHEY and CDR2 SVGAGI. The CDR3 loop spans 14 amino acids. The CDR3 here is CASSYSFRNEKPFF. The CDR3 coding sequence is TGTGCCAGCAGTTACTCGTTCCGGAATGAAAAACCGTTTTTT.

The chain recombines TRBV24-1 with TRBJ1-1; D is undetermined. V lost 5 bases and J lost 4, with 10 bases in between. CDR1 KGHDR and CDR2 SFDVKD come from the germline V gene. The CDR3 is made up of 13 amino acids. The CDR3 bases are TGTGCCACCAGTGCCCCGGCGAGCACTGAAGCTTTCTTT. Protein: CATSAPASTEAFF.

The table lists this clonotype with a few counts. The chain uses TRBV2 and TRBJ1-5; D call uncertain. The CDR3 is 15 amino acids. CDR1 and CDR2 from the germline V gene are SNHLY and FYNNEI. V lost 7 bases and J lost 5, with 18 bases in between. CDR3 sequence: CASTALARPDQPQHF. CDR3 DNA sequence: TGTGCCAGCACCGCATTGGCGCGTCCGGATCAGCCCCAGCATTTT.

The chain combines TRBV15 with TRBJ1-4; 8 bases map to TRBD1. The CDR3 spans 16 residues. The germline CDR1 and CDR2 sequences are LNHNV and YYDKDF (reference sequence). J lost 8 bases, V lost 0 bases, and 8 bases had no gene match. CDR3 region: CATSRDRTGTGEKLFF. In DNA, the CDR3 is TGTGCCACCAGCAGAGATCGGACAGGGACGGGGGAAAAACTGTTTTTT.

The V gene is TRBV2, the J gene TRBJ2-7; D remains unclear. V dropped 5 bases and J dropped 9 bases, with 14 bases sitting between them. Per germline, CDR1 SNHLY and CDR2 FYNNEI. The CDR3 runs to 12 residues. CDR3 sequence reads: CASSLLWVAQYF. The CDR3 bases are TGTGCCAGCAGTCTCCTATGGGTAGCGCAGTACTTC. The complete variable domain, with remaining parts taken from reference TRBV2 and TRBJ2-7, reads EPEVTQTPSHQVTQMGQEVILRCVPISNHLYFYWYRQILGQKVEFLVSFYNNEISEKSEIFDDQFSVERPDGSNFTLKIRSTKLEDSAMYFCASSLLWVAQYFGPGTRLTVT.

A note on this clonotype: One end of the junction fails to match germline, which may point to a read error. The chain links TRBV15 to TRBJ1-5; 8 positions match TRBD1. The CDR3 extends over 16 amino acids. From germline, CDR1 is LNHNV and CDR2 YYDKDF (reference sequence). CDR3 coding DNA: TGTGCCACCAGCAGAGCTGGACAGGGTGTCAATGAGCCCCAGCATTTT. Its translation: CATSRAGQGVNEPQHF.

This clonotype was found a few times. The V call is TRBV10-3, the J call TRBJ1-6; 7 bases are a match to TRBD1. V shed 4 bases, J shed 0 bases, and the junction held 0 bases outside the gene matches. Germline CDR1 is ENHRY and CDR2 is SYGVKD. The CDR3 is 15 residues long. The CDR3 protein is CAISGDSSYNSPLHF. The CDR3 DNA reads as TGTGCCATCAGTGGGGACAGCTCCTATAATTCACCCCTCCACTTT.

This clonotype was seen only once. The rearrangement joins TRBV2 to TRBJ1-2; D is perhaps TRBD1 (5 bases). The CDR3 has 13 residues. V gave up 4 bases and J gave up 6 bases, with 12 bases separating them. Germline V lookup: CDR1 SNHLY, CDR2 FYNNEI. The CDR3 spells CASSVSPGNGYTF. The CDR3 nucleotides read TGTGCCAGCAGTGTATCCCCAGGGAATGGCTACACCTTC.

The chain has TRBV7-3 and TRBJ2-5, with D maybe TRBD2 (5 bases). V was shortened by 4 bases and J by 10 bases, with 16 bases between the two germline ends. Germline V gives CDR1 SGHTA, CDR2 FQGTGA. The CDR3 extends over 13 amino acids. The CDR3 spells CASSSQNTGDQYF. DNA of the CDR3: TGTGCCAGCAGCTCGCAGAACACCGGGGACCAGTACTTC.

This clonotype came up many times. This sequence joins TRBV6-5 and TRBJ1-4, with D possibly being TRBD1 (5 bases). This CDR3 contains 14 residues. V lost 2 bases and J 8 bases, leaving 12 bases between the germline ends. Germline CDR1 MNHEY, CDR2 SVGAGI. The CDR3 DNA reads TGTGCCAGCAGTTACCTTCAGGGACGGGAAAAACTGTTTTTT. Translation gives CASSYLQGREKLFF.

This clonotype was recorded at least ten times. The chain uses TRBV20-1 and TRBJ2-7; TRBD2 is a possible D gene (6 bases). This CDR3 has 15 amino acids. CDR1 is DFQATT and CDR2 is SNEGSKA in the germline V gene (reference sequence). Trimming removed 2 bases at V and 0 bases at J, with 14 bases between. The CDR3 is CSARRPGLTSYEQYF. The DNA for the CDR3 is TGCAGTGCTAGACGTCCGGGACTTACCTCCTACGAGCAGTACTTC.

This clonotype was picked up many times. V usage is TRBV7-2 and J usage is TRBJ1-6; a weak D match, TRBD1 (6 bases). Germline CDR1 is SGHTA and CDR2 is FQGNSA. The V gene lost 5 bases and the J gene lost 10 bases, with 15 bases spanning the gap. This CDR3 spans 14 amino acids. In nucleotides, the CDR3 is TGTGCCAGCAGCCCACAGGGTGTCTACTCACCCCTCCACTTT. It translates to CASSPQGVYSPLHF.

This clonotype was observed a handful of times. The chain carries TRBV10-3 and TRBJ1-1; D remains ambiguous. Germline CDR1 and CDR2: ENHRY and SYGVKD. The germline V and J ends were trimmed by 3 bases and 7 bases, with 9 bases remaining between them. The CDR3 is 12 amino acids. CDR3 amino acids: CAISDRTDEAFF. The CDR3 DNA reads as TGTGCCATCAGTGATAGGACGGATGAAGCTTTCTTT.

This clonotype was observed a handful of times. CDR3 loop: CATRQGARDSPLHF. In DNA form, the CDR3 reads TGTGCCACAAGACAGGGGGCTAGGGATTCACCCCTCCACTTT. The rearrangement uses TRBV10-3 and TRBJ1-6; TRBD1 aligns across 10 bases. Germline V lookup: CDR1 ENHRY, CDR2 SYGVKD. CDR3 length: 14 amino acids. V gave up 10 bases and J gave up 8 bases; unmatched junction bases: 8.